Given below is one TCR beta chain in context. The antigen this receptor binds is unknown. No base qualities exist here, and no much larger clone lies one base off it. Looking up the germline V gene yields CDR1 MNHNS and CDR2 SASEGT. V is cut back by 4 bases and J by 2 bases, with 3 bases in the junction unmatched. The CDR3 has 15 amino acids, counting the end cysteine and phenylalanine. Kept here is only the CDR3 DNA, which spans 45 bases and is read in frame from base 1. Receptor amplification or capture employed the immunoSEQ multiplex PCR assay. For the multiplex PCR, a mixture combining 60 forward primers for TCR Vbeta segments and 13 reverse primers for TCR Jbeta segments was used. The CDR3 region of rearranged TCR beta genes was amplified from genomic DNA with a multiplex PCR assay. The amplified TCR beta libraries were sequenced on the Illumina HiSeq System as 87-base-pair reads. As for how the authors treated the data: In a later analysis, roughly 80 million unique TCR beta chains were counted across the 690 or so repertoires, and around 10 million of these chains were shared by at least two donors. Raw reads were error-corrected and collapsed into unique sequences by a nearest-neighbor algorithm in which closely related sequences were merged to remove PCR and sequencing errors. V, D and J gene segments were assigned by aligning CDR3 sequences to IMGT reference sequences. For a sequence to be retained, a match of at least six nucleotides to both a V gene segment and a J gene segment was required. Rearrangements were classified as productive when the CDR3 lacked stop codons and remained in frame with V and J, and all other rearrangements were classified as non-productive. CDR3 was defined by IMGT convention, running from the second conserved V-encoded cysteine to the conserved J-encoded phenylalanine. In an earlier analysis of around 640 of the donors, sequences lacking an unambiguous match to a single V gene segment were excluded. In an earlier analysis of several hundred of the donors, V segments were called functional above 56.7% productive rearrangements and were called segregating when the between-donor standard deviation exceeded 5%. To diagnose cytomegalovirus status from the catalog of TCR beta chain sequences, a statistical classification framework was built. V and J gene assignment, in a later analysis, came from comparing TCR nucleotide sequences with IMGT/GENE-DB human TR gene sequences. The TCRdist pipeline was used in a later analysis to assign CDR3 sequences and most-parsimonious VDJ recombination scenarios. In a later analysis, every TCR beta chain was defined by the combination of its CDR3 amino acid sequence and its V-gene family, and reads without a unique V-gene family were dropped. As a way to deal with suspected cross-contamination and a sequencing artifact, a later analysis dropped 500 to 700 nucleotide sequences that were highly shared and had low generation probability. In a later analysis, a clonal expansion index for each public chain was calculated from normalized within-repertoire ranks of inferred template counts. In a later analysis, generation probabilities were computed with a VDJ recombination model fitted to out-of-frame rearrangements, and the resulting probabilities were checked against IGoR. In a later analysis, hypergeometric tests were used to score TCR-TCR, TCR-HLA and TCR-CMV co-occurrence, with a repertoire-size bias correction applied to TCR pairs. False discovery rates were estimated in a later analysis by permuting HLA or CMV assignments 20 times. In a later analysis, co-occurring TCRs were grouped using DBSCAN, and TCRdist sequence similarity was added for clustering within HLA-allele-positive subsets. Repertoires with fewer than 30,000 or more than 120,000 public chains were left out of co-occurrence clustering, as were roughly five repertoires with anomalous nucleotide sharing. TCRdb retrieved this table from immuneACCESS and kept in-frame rearrangements only. Not all clones are present; in checked studies, unresolved V genes account for under half, and no reason is known for the remainder. V and J calls and clone size are given by that table; D and trimming were obtained from the DNA. The sample profile shows 180,000 or so clones; around 62% of them were found once. Of the sample, just under 3% falls within the top ten clones.

The data originate from a study of cytomegalovirus exposure and HLA in healthy donors (dated by TCRdb to 2015 to 2018). The study in broad terms: An earlier analysis of roughly 500 of the donors reported about 290 Gb of sequence data and around 110 million unique TCR beta sequences from some 180 million T cells. HLA typing included class I and class II loci at four-digit resolution. The study combined high-throughput TCR immunosequencing, statistical association of individual TCRs with disease status, and machine learning to predict cytomegalovirus infection status. In the later analysis, no new phenotypic data were used to find candidate immune exposures; instead, reliance was placed on TCR beta sequences and their occurrence across donors. Alongside the repertoire data, information on donor age, sex, ethnicity and CMV serostatus was compiled. Across some 400 genotyped donors of the cohort, an average of approximately 240,000 unique TCR beta nucleotide sequences per donor were sequenced, and approximately 17% of those sequences were non-productive. In a later analysis, previously published TCR beta repertoires from 500 to 750 donors were re-analyzed and high-resolution HLA genotyping was added so that TCR occurrence patterns could be studied. Because of strong linkage in the cohort, five DR-DQ haplotypes were treated as single units for association and clustering. A later genetic analysis took genome-wide SNP genotypes for 398 of the 666 donors and used that subset as a discovery cohort. The study used immunosequencing to profile the T cell repertoires of 670 or so subjects and linked those repertoires to cytomegalovirus serostatus. Typing coverage differed by locus: A, B, C, DRB1 and DQB1 were typed in about 620-640 donors, DQA1 in 522, DPA1 in around 600, and DPB1 in roughly 450. A separate validation cohort of some 130 different subjects was used in addition to the roughly 670-subject first cohort. Approximately 300 gigabases of sequencing data and approximately 91 million unique TCR sequences made up an early release that covered around 640 HLA-typed donors. In an earlier analysis of 550 to 700 of the donors, high-throughput TCR beta sequencing was used to judge whether each TCR beta V gene segment behaved as functional or pseudogenic. All discovery cohort repertoires had been generated using a single sequencing platform. The study aimed to test whether cataloging public T cell receptors could reveal signatures of past pathogen exposure. Of the approximately 370 genotyped donors, less than 90% were placed in the genetic ancestry cluster associated with self-reported Caucasian donors.

Points the paper makes about the study in general: The 87-base-pair reads could not distinguish some IMGT-functional V segments, including TRBV6-2 and TRBV6-3, so those segments were excluded. A total of 164 TCR beta chains were listed by the study as associated with cytomegalovirus. Compared with the roughly 670-donor mean, donors in an Asian-associated ancestry cluster had fewer N-insertions in productive TCRs, according to a later genetic analysis. While some public TCRs were present in many individuals, most TCR sequences turned up only very rarely across donors. Roughly uniform sequencing depth across donors was assumed in presence/absence analyses, although this assumption may not hold. A later analysis found that most CMV-associated TCR beta chains appeared HLA-restricted, with HLA associations seemingly driven largely by CMV exposure. In an earlier analysis of a few hundred of the donors, most TCR beta V segments were observed in productive rearrangements about 87% or about 30% of the time, broadly matching IMGT annotations. In a later genetic analysis, a missense DCLRE1C variant was associated with V-gene and J-gene trimming of TCR beta chains, and the association was replicated in an independent cohort. A cluster of highly shared sequence variants was judged likely to represent a technical artifact of the sequencing pipeline. When HLA alleles, especially DR and DQ, strongly co-occurred, TCR associations were difficult to assign to individual alleles. Because HLA typing was unavailable for some donors at each locus, only the typed subset was used in association tests. The only immune exposure information available for the cohort was CMV serostatus. This cohort had only TCR beta chains sequenced, and the lack of alpha or paired-chain data limited which features could be detected. The classifier was reported to diagnose cytomegalovirus status with high specificity and sensitivity in both the original cohort and the validation cohort. In vitro tests confirmed that a few of the cytomegalovirus-associated TCR beta chains recognize cytomegalovirus antigens. A later analysis associated roughly 17,000 TCR beta sequences with specific HLA alleles at a false discovery rate of 0.05. Linkage disequilibrium might explain the correlated functional status among segregating V segments, but an unknown experimental factor could not be excluded. Because counts were too low, seventeen rarely observed V segments, including chromosome 9 orphons, were excluded from the earlier analysis of some 540 of the donors. According to a later analysis, parvovirus B19, influenza, CMV and Epstein-Barr virus appeared linked to several top co-occurrence clusters. A further reported finding was that TCR beta sequences accurately predicted the HLA-A and HLA-B alleles for most subjects in the first cohort. The authors suggested that the approach could potentially be extended to other disease states and immunological phenotypes. A later analysis found that TCR association rates varied across HLA loci, with DRB1 alleles showing the most associated TCRs and HLA-C alleles the fewest. In a later analysis, HLA-associated TCR beta chains were found to be more clonally expanded and to have lower generation probabilities than equally common non-associated chains.

In total, around 600 healthy bone marrow donors made up the cohort. Cohort members were all nominally healthy when sampled, although unrecorded immune exposures were likely present. The donor tested CMV seronegative and was one of the 352 seronegative cohort members. Each donor provided a peripheral blood sample, and peripheral blood mononuclear cells were used for TCR beta sequencing. Genomic DNA extraction from the blood cell samples was performed with the Qiagen DNeasy Blood Extraction Kit. The source material was PBMCs. The rearrangement combines TRBV6-1 with TRBJ1-5; TRBD1 aligns with 9 central bases. This clonotype was sampled from a man in his forties in good health and CMV-seronegative. The bases are TGTGCCAGCAGTGGGGGACAGGGAGGCAATCAGCCCCAGCATTTT. The encoded protein is CASSGGQGGNQPQHF.